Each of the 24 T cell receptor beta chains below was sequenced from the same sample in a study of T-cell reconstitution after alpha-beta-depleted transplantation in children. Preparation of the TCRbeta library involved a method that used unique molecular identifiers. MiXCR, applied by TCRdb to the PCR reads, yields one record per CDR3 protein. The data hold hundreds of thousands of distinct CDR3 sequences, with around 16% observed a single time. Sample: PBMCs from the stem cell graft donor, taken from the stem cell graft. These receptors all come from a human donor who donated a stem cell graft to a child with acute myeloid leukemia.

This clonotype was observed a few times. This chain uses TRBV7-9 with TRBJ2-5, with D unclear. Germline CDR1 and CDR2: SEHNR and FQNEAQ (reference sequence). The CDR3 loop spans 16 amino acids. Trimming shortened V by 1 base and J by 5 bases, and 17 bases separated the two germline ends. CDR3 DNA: TGTGCCAGCAGCTTAGACCCGCCCCCCGCTGTTGAGACCCAGTACTTC. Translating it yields CASSLDPPPAVETQYF.

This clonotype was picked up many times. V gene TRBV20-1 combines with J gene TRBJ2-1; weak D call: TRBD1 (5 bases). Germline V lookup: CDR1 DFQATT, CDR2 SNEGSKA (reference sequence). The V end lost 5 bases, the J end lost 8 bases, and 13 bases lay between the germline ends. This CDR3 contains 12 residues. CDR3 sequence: CSAGRQLDEQFF. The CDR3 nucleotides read TGCAGTGCTGGTCGACAGCTGGATGAGCAGTTCTTC.

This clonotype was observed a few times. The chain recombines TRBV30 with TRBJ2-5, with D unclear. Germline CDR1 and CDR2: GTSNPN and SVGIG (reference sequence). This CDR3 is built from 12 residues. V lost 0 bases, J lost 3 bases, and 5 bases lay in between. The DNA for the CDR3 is TGTGCCTGGAGTGTACAGAAAGAGACCCAGTACTTC. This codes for CAWSVQKETQYF.

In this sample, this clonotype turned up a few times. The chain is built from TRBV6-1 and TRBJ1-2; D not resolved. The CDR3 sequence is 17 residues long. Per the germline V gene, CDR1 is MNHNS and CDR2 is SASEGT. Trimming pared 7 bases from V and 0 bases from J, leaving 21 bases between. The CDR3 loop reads CASTRQRPSGTNYGYTF. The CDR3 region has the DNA TGTGCCAGCACTCGCCAAAGACCCAGTGGGACTAACTATGGCTACACCTTC.

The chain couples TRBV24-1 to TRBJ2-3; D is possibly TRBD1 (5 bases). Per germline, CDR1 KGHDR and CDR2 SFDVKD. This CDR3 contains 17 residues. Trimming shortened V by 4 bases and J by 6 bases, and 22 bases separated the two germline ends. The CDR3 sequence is CATSETPHQGARDTQYF. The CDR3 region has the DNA TGTGCCACCAGTGAAACCCCTCACCAGGGCGCTCGGGATACGCAGTATTTT.

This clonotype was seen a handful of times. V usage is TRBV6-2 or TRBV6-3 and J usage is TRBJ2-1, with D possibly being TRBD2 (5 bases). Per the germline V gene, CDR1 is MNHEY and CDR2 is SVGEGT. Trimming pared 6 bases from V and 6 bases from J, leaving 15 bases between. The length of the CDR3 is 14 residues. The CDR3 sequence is CASREVLSGNEQFF. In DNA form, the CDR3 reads TGTGCCAGCAGGGAGGTACTCTCAGGCAATGAGCAGTTCTTC.

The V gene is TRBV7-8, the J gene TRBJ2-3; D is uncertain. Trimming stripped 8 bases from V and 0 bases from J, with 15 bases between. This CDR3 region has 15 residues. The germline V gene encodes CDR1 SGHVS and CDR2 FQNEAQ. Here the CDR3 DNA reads TGTGCCAGCCGGGTTGACGGCGAGAGCACAGATACGCAGTATTTT. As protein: CASRVDGESTDTQYF. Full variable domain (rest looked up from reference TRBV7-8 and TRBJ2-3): GAGVSQSPRYKVAKRGQDVALRCDPISGHVSLFWYQQALGQGPEFLTYFQNEAQLDKSGLPSDRFFAERPEGSVSTLKIQRTQQEDSAVYLCASRVDGESTDTQYFGPGTRLTVL.

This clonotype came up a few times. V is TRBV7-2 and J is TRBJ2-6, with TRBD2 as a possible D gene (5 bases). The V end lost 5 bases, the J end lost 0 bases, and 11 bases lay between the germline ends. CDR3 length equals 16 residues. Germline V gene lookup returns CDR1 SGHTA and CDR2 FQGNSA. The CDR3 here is CASSARGFSGANVLTF. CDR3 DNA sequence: TGTGCCAGCAGCGCTCGGGGTTTCTCTGGGGCCAACGTCCTGACTTTC.

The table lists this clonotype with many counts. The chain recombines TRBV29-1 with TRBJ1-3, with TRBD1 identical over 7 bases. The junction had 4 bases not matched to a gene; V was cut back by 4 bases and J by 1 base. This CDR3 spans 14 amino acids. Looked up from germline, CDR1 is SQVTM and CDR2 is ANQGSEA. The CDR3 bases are TGCAGCGTTGTTTTGACAGGGTCTGGAAACACCATATATTTT. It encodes CSVVLTGSGNTIYF.

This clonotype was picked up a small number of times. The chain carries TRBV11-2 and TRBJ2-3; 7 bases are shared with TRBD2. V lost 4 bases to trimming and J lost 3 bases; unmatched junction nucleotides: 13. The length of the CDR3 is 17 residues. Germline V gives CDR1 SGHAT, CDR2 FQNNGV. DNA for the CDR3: TGTGCCAGCAGCTCTTCGGGGGGAGCGGTGGGTACAGATACGCAGTATTTT. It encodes CASSSSGGAVGTDTQYF.

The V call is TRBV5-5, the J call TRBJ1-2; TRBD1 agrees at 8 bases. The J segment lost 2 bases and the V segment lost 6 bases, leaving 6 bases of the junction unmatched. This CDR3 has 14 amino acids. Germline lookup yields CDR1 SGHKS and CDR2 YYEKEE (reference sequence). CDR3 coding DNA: TGTGCCAGCACCCCAGGGGGCGCGAACTATGGCTACACCTTC. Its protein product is CASTPGGANYGYTF.

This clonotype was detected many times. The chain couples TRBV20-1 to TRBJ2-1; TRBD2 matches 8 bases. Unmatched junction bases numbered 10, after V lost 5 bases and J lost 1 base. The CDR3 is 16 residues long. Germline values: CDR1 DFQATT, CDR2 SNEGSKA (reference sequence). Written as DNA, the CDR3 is TGCAGTGCTCATTTAAGCGGGGGTACATCCTACAATGAGCAGTTCTTC. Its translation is CSAHLSGGTSYNEQFF.

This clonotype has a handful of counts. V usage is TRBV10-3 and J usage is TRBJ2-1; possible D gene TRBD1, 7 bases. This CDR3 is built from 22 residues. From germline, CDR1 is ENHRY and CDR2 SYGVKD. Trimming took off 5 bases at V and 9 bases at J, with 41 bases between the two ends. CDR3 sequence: CAISMSSGRQGQKARLGSEQFF. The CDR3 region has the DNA TGTGCCATCAGTATGTCTTCCGGGAGACAGGGCCAAAAGGCTCGTCTTGGGAGTGAGCAGTTCTTC.

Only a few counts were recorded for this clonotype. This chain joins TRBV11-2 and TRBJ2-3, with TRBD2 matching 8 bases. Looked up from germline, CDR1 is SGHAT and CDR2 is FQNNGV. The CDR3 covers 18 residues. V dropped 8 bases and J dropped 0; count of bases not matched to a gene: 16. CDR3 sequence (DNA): TGTGCCAGCTCTCCCGCCCGGGGGGGCGCATGGAGCACAGATACGCAGTATTTT. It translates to CASSPARGGAWSTDTQYF.

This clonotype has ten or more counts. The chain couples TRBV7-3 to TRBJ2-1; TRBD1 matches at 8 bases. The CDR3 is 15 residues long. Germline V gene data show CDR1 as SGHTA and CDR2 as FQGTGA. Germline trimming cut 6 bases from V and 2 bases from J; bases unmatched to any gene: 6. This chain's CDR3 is CASSLDRATYNEQFF. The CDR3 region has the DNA TGTGCCAGCAGTCTGGACAGGGCTACCTACAATGAGCAGTTCTTC.

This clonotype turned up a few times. CDR3 sequence reads: CASSQEKAGGRSGELFF. In DNA, the CDR3 is TGTGCCAGCAGCCAAGAGAAGGCGGGGGGGCGATCCGGGGAGCTGTTTTTT. The V call is TRBV4-2, the J call TRBJ2-2, with 9 bases fitting TRBD2. V was clipped by 0 bases and J by 6 bases; unmatched bases: 8. CDR1 is LGHNA and CDR2 is YNFKEQ in the germline V gene. The CDR3 runs 17 residues.

The DNA for the CDR3 is TGCAGCGTTGAAGTTTCCTACAATGAGCAGTTCTTC. As protein: CSVEVSYNEQFF. The genes are TRBV29-1 and TRBJ2-1; D ambiguous. Trimming left V 1 base short and J 1 base short, with 2 bases between. There are 12 residues in the CDR3. Germline CDR1 SQVTM, CDR2 ANQGSEA.

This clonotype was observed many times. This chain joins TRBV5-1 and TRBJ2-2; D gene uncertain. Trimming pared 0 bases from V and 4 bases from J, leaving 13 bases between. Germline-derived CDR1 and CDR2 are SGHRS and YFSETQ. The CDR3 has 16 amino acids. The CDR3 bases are TGCGCCAGCAGCTTGGCCGACCGATACATCACCGGGGAGCTGTTTTTT. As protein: CASSLADRYITGELFF.

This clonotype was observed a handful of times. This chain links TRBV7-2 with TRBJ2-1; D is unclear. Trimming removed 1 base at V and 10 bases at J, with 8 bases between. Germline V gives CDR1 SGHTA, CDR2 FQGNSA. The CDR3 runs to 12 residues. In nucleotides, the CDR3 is TGTGCCAGCAGCTTAGGTTGGCCGGAGCAGTTCTTC. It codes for CASSLGWPEQFF.

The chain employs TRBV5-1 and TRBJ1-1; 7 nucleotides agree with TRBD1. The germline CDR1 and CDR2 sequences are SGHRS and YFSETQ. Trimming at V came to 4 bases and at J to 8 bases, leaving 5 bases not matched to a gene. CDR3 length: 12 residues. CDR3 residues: CASSEGTAEAFF. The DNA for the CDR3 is TGCGCCAGCAGCGAAGGGACAGCAGAAGCTTTCTTT.

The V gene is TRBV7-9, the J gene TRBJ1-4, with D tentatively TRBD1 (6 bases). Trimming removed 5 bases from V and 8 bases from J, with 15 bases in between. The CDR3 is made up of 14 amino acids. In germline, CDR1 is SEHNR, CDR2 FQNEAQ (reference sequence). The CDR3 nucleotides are TGTGCCAGCAGCGCGATCACAGGGATCGAAAAACTGTTTTTT. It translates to CASSAITGIEKLFF.

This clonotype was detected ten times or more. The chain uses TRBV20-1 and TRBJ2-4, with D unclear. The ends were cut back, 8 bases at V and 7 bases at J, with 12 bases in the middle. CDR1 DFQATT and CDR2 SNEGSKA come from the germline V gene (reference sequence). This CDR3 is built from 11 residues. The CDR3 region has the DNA TGCAGTACCGCCCAGCTGAACATTCAGTACTTC. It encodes CSTAQLNIQYF.

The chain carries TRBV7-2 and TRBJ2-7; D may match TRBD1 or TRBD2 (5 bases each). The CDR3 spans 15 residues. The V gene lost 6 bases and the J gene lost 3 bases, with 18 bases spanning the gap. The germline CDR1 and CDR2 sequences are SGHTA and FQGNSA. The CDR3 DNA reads TGTGCCAGCAGGTCGGGGCCCTCTGGGGACTACGAGCAGTACTTC. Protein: CASRSGPSGDYEQYF. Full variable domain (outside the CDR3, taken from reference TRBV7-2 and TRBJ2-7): GAGVSQSPSNKVTEKGKDVELRCDPISGHTALYWYRQSLGQGLEFLIYFQGNSAPDKSGLPSDRFSAERTGGSVSTLTIQRTQQEDSAVYLCASRSGPSGDYEQYFGPGTRLTVT.

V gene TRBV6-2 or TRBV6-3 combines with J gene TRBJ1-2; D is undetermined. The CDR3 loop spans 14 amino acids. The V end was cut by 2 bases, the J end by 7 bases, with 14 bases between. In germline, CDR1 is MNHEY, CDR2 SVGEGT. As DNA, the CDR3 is TGTGCCAGCAGTTACGCGAGCGCCCGGGTTGGCTACACCTTC. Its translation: CASSYASARVGYTF.